This entry features one T cell receptor (beta chain) sequence. The antigen remains undetermined. The identical CDR3 is also encoded by other nucleotide sequences in the sample. The data were obtained in a study of cytomegalovirus exposure and HLA in healthy donors. On the study more broadly: Researchers found that less than 90% of about 400 genotyped donors fell within the Caucasian-associated ancestry cluster. Study-wide findings and caveats: Segments of the TCR beta V type were, in most cases, productive about 90% or about 30% of the time in an earlier analysis.

The CDR3 is 14 residues long. Germline V gene data show CDR1 as SGDLS and CDR2 as YYNGEE. V lost 2 bases to trimming and J lost 1 base; unmatched junction nucleotides: 0. The PCR ran on 60 Vbeta and 13 Jbeta primers. Produced via immunoSEQ multiplex PCR; TCRdb's table is partial and in-frame only. The sample lists 190,000 or so clones; around 79% were seen once. While unrecorded immune exposures were likely, the donors were nominally healthy when sampled. The sequencing input was PBMCs. The origin of this receptor is a male donor in good health and CMV-seropositive. The chain links TRBV9 to TRBJ1-1, with TRBD1 matching 9 bases. CDR3 DNA sequence: TGTGCCAGCAGCGTGGGACAGGGGAACACTGAAGCTTTCTTT. Translated, it gives CASSVGQGNTEAFF.